What follows describes a single T cell receptor (beta chain). Its antigen is not known. The assay that was used to sequence DNA from cultured CD4+ T cells was the Oncomine TCR Beta short-read assay. MiXCR, applied by TCRdb to the PCR reads, yields one record per CDR3 protein. The data show 3,500 to 4,500 distinct CDR3 sequences, approximately 24% seen once. The CDR3 is made up of 15 amino acids. The germline gives CDR1 WSHSY, CDR2 SAAADI. V lost 6 bases to trimming and J lost 5 bases; unmatched junction nucleotides: 5. The data originate from a study of vaccination and CD4 T cells after COVID-19. Noted treatment: roughly nine-day PBMC culture with coronavirus spike peptide pools or control peptides (ViraFEST assay). The unexposed donor gave CD4+ T cells before the COVID-19 pandemic (2011-2018). Antigen-specific T cells were expanded with peptide pools by ViraFEST, and TCRs were then sequenced.

J is TRBJ2-3 and V is TRBV10-2, with 13 nucleotides matching TRBD2. The sample consisted of CD4+ T cells from blood, cultured in vitro. This sequence originates from a human donor in good health. The CDR3 here is CASRGTSGNEDTQYF. The CDR3 nucleotides are TGCGCCAGCAGAGGGACTAGCGGGAATGAAGATACGCAGTATTTT.